This TCR beta chain was recovered during a study of CD4 T cells in relation to SARS-CoV-2 and coronaviruses (dated by TCRdb to the early 2020s). Notes on the research overall: The ViraFEST assay cultured PBMCs with antigen for about eleven days, then sequenced TCR beta CDR3s to find antigen-specific clonal expansions. The study assessed, at the TCR clonotype level, memory CD4+ T cell crossreactivity between SARS-CoV-2 and common cold coronavirus spike proteins. Using patient-derived lymphoblastoid cell lines, the shared crossreactive spike epitopes were mapped to their HLA restriction. Expansion assays from other donors in the study were sequenced with a different, Illumina-based TCR-beta assay. Among the roughly twelve convalescent patients, 8 males and 4 females were included, and two of the subjects were Hispanic. Samples from three pre-COVID donors and the naive versus memory experiments were sequenced with the Adaptive Biotechnologies TCR-sequencing kit; other data were Illumina-based. Across all 12 patients in the convalescent cohort, the median age was around 40 years, with a range of roughly 21 to 72 years. What the research found in general, with its limitations: Naive versus memory sequencing indicated the assay detects memory recall responses rather than primary responses primed during culture. Memory CD4+ clonotypes crossrecognizing SARS-CoV-2 and at least one common cold coronavirus spike were found in around three fifths of donors. Crossreactivity analysis was centred on spike protein, so crossreactivity against other viral proteins was not assessed. Pre-pandemic and post-infection samples were not both contributed by any donor, so tracing of the source of pre-existing responses was limited. Small numbers of patients and of tested TCRs were a limitation of the study. Significantly weaker SARS-CoV-2-driven expansion was shown by crossreactive clones than by monoreactive clones, consistent with antigenic imprinting.

The trim is 4 bases for V and 1 base for J, with a gap of 11 bases between the germline ends. The CDR3 covers 14 residues, taking in both the cysteine and the phenylalanine. Only CDR3 DNA remains: 42 bases, in frame from the first base. For this clone: No antigen is known for it. No base quality values were provided; no much bigger clone lies one nucleotide off.

DNA from CEF-cultured naive and memory CD4+ T cells underwent immunoSEQ TCR-beta sequencing at survey level. In the source study's methods: During preprocessing, nonproductive sequences were removed, as were CDR3s that did not start with C, did not end with F or W, or were shorter than 7 amino acids. Antigen-specific clonotypes were called with the MANAFEST web app on the basis of expansion relative to the reference and to other culture wells. A clone was considered positive if significant expansion relative to the reference culture was observed in 2 of 3 replicate wells at an FDR below 0.05. To be called positive, a clone also had to show significant expansion compared with every other tandem well and an odds ratio greater than 5. Cultured and uncultured naive and memory CD4+ repertoires were searched for previously identified spike- and CEF-reactive CDR3s. After three terminal residues were trimmed from each end, CDR3 homology was quantified as pairwise Levenshtein distance using the stringdist R package. Sourced from immuneACCESS, this table was stored by TCRdb with only in-frame sequences that have V and J called. A share of the clones is absent; for the studies checked, an unresolved V gene accounts for under half, and the remainder has no known explanation. V and J calls plus clone size are reproduced from that table; the DNA served to infer D and trimming. The sample contains approximately 40,000 clones, around 80% of them found a single time. The ten largest clonotypes hold approximately 2.8% of the sample.

To separate naive from memory CD4+ T cells, cryopreserved PBMCs first underwent CD4 enrichment and then EasySep naive CD4+ T cell enrichment. For roughly 10 days, sorted naive or memory CD4+ T cells (about 9.5 x 10^4) were cultured at a 1:1 ratio with T cell-depleted PBMCs and CEF peptides. In general, triplicate replicate wells were used for every peptide culture condition. Ficoll-Paque PLUS gradient centrifugation was used to isolate PBMCs from either whole blood or leukapheresis product. The PBMCs went either fresh into the expansion assay or into cryopreservation at -140 degrees C. The QIAamp Micro DNA Kit was used to extract genomic DNA from the CD4+ T cells.

Sequenced sample: memory CD4+ T cells from PBMCs, cultured in vitro. Reading the label with the study, this specimen's cell subset or site is: memory (non-naive) CD4+ T cells. This clonotype originated in an adult with COVID-19. Rearrangement joined TRBV23-1 to TRBJ2-7; no D gene is confidently identified. TRBV23-1 is an open reading frame whose function is uncertain. The CDR3 has the sequence CASSRSRSSYEQYF. The nucleotides read TGCGCCAGCAGTCGATCTCGCAGTTCCTACGAGCAGTACTTC.